These T cell receptor beta chains were read from a single sample in a study of T cell changes during pregnancy in multiple sclerosis. Here immunoSEQ multiplex PCR was the method, and the copy in TCRdb shows in-frame clones only, minus some. This table holds some 97,000 clones, about 92% found once. The source was peripheral blood, collected in the second trimester of pregnancy. The source is a female donor with multiple sclerosis, enrolled in a pregnancy study. CDR3s include the opening cysteine and the closing phenylalanine or tryptophan. D genes are given only for firm matches. Only part of the rows carry a size: once, few, many, or a class if the clone is expanded.

NA,TRBJ1-5,15,TRBD1,TRBV6-5,CASSPTGGAHQPQHF,TGTGCCAGCAGCCCTACAGGGGGCGCGCATCAGCCCCAGCATTTT
NA,TRBJ1-1,19,TRBD1,TRBV19,CASSIVLGQAGFGDTEAFF,TGTGCCAGTAGTATAGTATTGGGACAGGCCGGGTTTGGGGACACTGAAGCTTTCTTT
NA,TRBJ2-7,14,NA,TRBV7-7,CASSPLGGPYEQYF,TGTGCCAGCAGCCCCTTGGGGGGACCCTACGAGCAGTACTTC
NA,TRBJ1-2,15,NA,TRBV19,CASSIGPGRDHGYTF,TGTGCCAGTAGTATAGGGCCGGGCAGGGATCATGGCTACACCTTC
NA,TRBJ2-7,15,TRBD1,TRBV19,CASSIPGQGSYEQYF,TGTGCCAGTAGTATTCCGGGACAGGGCTCCTACGAGCAGTACTTC
NA,TRBJ1-5,15,TRBD1,TRBV19,CASSPLTGGGQPQHF,TGTGCCAGTAGTCCTTTGACAGGGGGAGGACAGCCCCAGCATTTT
NA,TRBJ1-5,15,NA,TRBV27,CASSLRSGANQPQHF,TGTGCCAGCAGTTTAAGGTCAGGTGCCAATCAGCCCCAGCATTTT
NA,TRBJ2-7,14,NA,TRBV9,CASSVAGGGYEQYF,TGTGCCAGCAGCGTAGCGGGGGGCGGCTACGAGCAGTACTTC
NA,TRBJ2-1,17,TRBD2,TRBV4-1,CASSQVDLGLAYNEQFF,TGCGCCAGCAGCCAAGTAGACCTAGGACTAGCCTACAATGAGCAGTTCTTC
NA,TRBJ1-1,13,NA,TRBV19,CASSIDQNTEAFF,TGTGCCAGTAGTATAGATCAGAACACTGAAGCTTTCTTT
NA,TRBJ2-2,15,TRBD1,TRBV28,CASSLVDRVTGELFF,TGTGCCAGCAGTTTAGTCGACAGGGTAACCGGGGAGCTGTTTTTT
once,TRBJ1-1,14,NA,TRBV19,CASSAQVLNTEAFF,TGTGCCAGTAGTGCGCAGGTTTTGAACACTGAAGCTTTCTTT
NA,TRBJ2-1,15,NA,TRBV7-8,CASTLRDSQNNEQFF,TGTGCCAGCACCCTCCGGGACTCCCAAAACAATGAGCAGTTCTTC
NA,TRBJ2-7,15,NA,TRBV6-1,CASSEGQVSSYEQYF,TGTGCCAGCAGTGAAGGGCAGGTGAGCTCCTACGAGCAGTACTTC
NA,TRBJ2-2,13,NA,TRBV2,CASSPRDPGELFF,TGTGCCAGCAGCCCCCGGGATCCCGGGGAGCTGTTTTTT
once,TRBJ1-1,13,TRBD1,TRBV19,CASSSTGDTEAFF,TGTGCCAGTAGCTCGACAGGGGACACTGAAGCTTTCTTT
NA,TRBJ1-1,13,TRBD1,TRBV6-1,CASSIRDSLEAFF,TGTGCCAGCAGTATACGGGACAGCCTTGAAGCTTTCTTT
NA,TRBJ2-3,12,NA,TRBV7-3,CASSLNLDTQYF,TGTGCCAGCAGCTTAAATCTAGATACGCAGTATTTT
NA,TRBJ2-5,16,NA,TRBV11-2,CASSLGGSGSQETQYF,TGTGCCAGCAGCTTAGGGGGATCGGGGTCGCAAGAGACCCAGTACTTC
NA,TRBJ1-4,17,NA,TRBV4-1,CASSRRTVGWANEKLFF,TGCGCCAGCAGCCGACGTACAGTTGGTTGGGCTAATGAAAAACTGTTTTTT
NA,TRBJ2-1,15,NA,TRBV10-1,CASSQDGSSYNEQFF,TGCGCCAGCAGCCAGGACGGGAGCTCCTACAATGAGCAGTTCTTC
NA,TRBJ2-1,14,TRBD1,TRBV28,CASSPHRGQVQQFF,TGTGCCAGCAGTCCCCACCGGGGACAGGTCCAGCAGTTCTTC
NA,TRBJ1-2,15,TRBD1,TRBV6-1,CASRPTGAANEGYTF,TGTGCCAGCAGGCCTACAGGGGCCGCAAATGAAGGCTACACCTTC
NA,TRBJ2-1,16,NA,TRBV27,CASKEGGKMSSSEQFF,TGTGCCAGCAAAGAGGGTGGTAAAATGAGCAGTTCTGAGCAGTTCTTC
NA,TRBJ2-5,13,TRBD2,TRBV5-4,CASSLGLAETQYF,TGTGCCAGCAGCTTGGGACTAGCGGAGACCCAGTACTTC
NA,TRBJ2-1,15,TRBD1,TRBV5-1,CASSSGQGRGNEQFF,TGCGCCAGCAGCTCAGGACAGGGTAGGGGCAATGAGCAGTTCTTC
NA,TRBJ1-1,17,NA,TRBV13,CASSRNYRREAMTEAFF,TGTGCCAGCAGCCGCAATTACCGCAGGGAAGCAATGACTGAAGCTTTCTTT
NA,TRBJ2-2,14,NA,TRBV6-5,CASSPGTYTGELFF,TGTGCCAGCAGTCCCGGGACATACACCGGGGAGCTGTTTTTT
NA,TRBJ2-7,15,TRBD2,TRBV7-9,CASSTRGSGGYEQYF,TGTGCCAGCAGTACTAGAGGCTCGGGGGGGTACGAGCAGTACTTC
NA,TRBJ2-1,15,TRBD1,TRBV27,CASSEPGQGRNEQFF,TGTGCCAGCAGTGAACCGGGACAGGGGAGAAATGAGCAGTTCTTC
NA,TRBJ2-3,17,TRBD1,TRBV18,CASSRSTGTGGPDTQYF,TGTGCCAGCTCCCGCTCAACCGGGACAGGGGGACCAGATACGCAGTATTTT
NA,TRBJ2-2,16,TRBD1,TRBV10-3,CAISANRGLVTGELFF,TGTGCCATCAGTGCTAACAGGGGATTGGTCACCGGGGAGCTGTTTTTT
NA,TRBJ2-7,14,NA,TRBV27,CASSSIAASYEQYF,TGTGCCAGCAGTTCGATAGCGGCCTCCTACGAGCAGTACTTC
once,TRBJ2-2,16,TRBD1,TRBV11-2,CASSLVGTGSTGELFF,TGTGCCAGCAGCTTAGTTGGGACAGGGTCCACCGGGGAGCTGTTTTTT
NA,TRBJ2-5,16,TRBD1,TRBV28,CASNTPVQGAGETQYF,TGTGCCAGCAATACCCCGGTCCAGGGGGCTGGGGAGACCCAGTACTTC
NA,TRBJ2-3,13,NA,TRBV15,CATSRDSPDTQYF,TGTGCCACCAGCCGGGACTCCCCAGATACGCAGTATTTT
NA,TRBJ2-5,13,TRBD2,TRBV18,CASSPGLGETQYF,TGTGCCAGCTCACCAGGACTAGGGGAGACCCAGTACTTC
NA,TRBJ2-1,14,TRBD1,TRBV7-3,CASSLDRSYNEQFF,TGTGCCAGCAGCTTGGACAGGTCTTACAATGAGCAGTTCTTC
once,TRBJ2-7,12,TRBD1,TRBV30,CACDRGSYEQYF,TGTGCCTGTGACAGGGGCTCCTACGAGCAGTACTTC
NA,TRBJ1-1,13,TRBD1,TRBV29-1,CSVATGGNTEAFF,TGCAGCGTCGCTACAGGGGGGAACACTGAAGCTTTCTTT
NA,TRBJ2-5,14,TRBD1,TRBV9,CASSLGQGGETQYF,TGTGCCAGCAGCCTTGGACAGGGAGGAGAGACCCAGTACTTC
few,TRBJ1-1,12,NA,TRBV10-3,CATGSGNSEAFF,TGTGCCACCGGCTCCGGGAACAGTGAAGCTTTCTTT
NA,TRBJ2-2,18,TRBD1,TRBV7-3,CASSLNSPGTGRAGELFF,TGTGCCAGCAGCTTAAATAGTCCCGGGACAGGGAGAGCCGGGGAGCTGTTTTTT
NA,TRBJ1-6,11,NA,TRBV5-8,CASSLQSPLHF,TGTGCCAGCAGCTTGCAATCACCCCTCCACTTT
NA,TRBJ2-7,18,NA,TRBV5-6,CASSLWTADYYLLAEQYF,TGTGCCAGCAGCTTGTGGACAGCCGATTACTACCTCCTAGCCGAGCAGTACTTC
NA,TRBJ1-2,14,NA,TRBV27,CASSVTRHPGGYTF,TGTGCCAGCAGTGTTACCCGACACCCCGGGGGATACACCTTC
NA,TRBJ2-5,15,TRBD2,TRBV7-3,CASSQAGGAQETQYF,TGTGCCAGCAGCCAAGCGGGGGGGGCCCAAGAGACCCAGTACTTC
NA,TRBJ2-1,15,NA,TRBV11-2,CASSLGRSSYNEQFF,TGTGCCAGCAGCTTAGGTCGGAGCTCCTACAATGAGCAGTTCTTC
NA,TRBJ2-4,17,NA,TRBV15,CATSRVVGVLSKNIQYF,TGTGCCACCAGCAGAGTGGTGGGAGTTCTGTCCAAAAACATTCAGTACTTC
NA,TRBJ1-1,13,NA,TRBV19,CASSTGQGDEAFF,TGTGCCAGTAGTACGGGCCAGGGTGATGAAGCTTTCTTT
NA,TRBJ1-1,13,NA,TRBV9,CASSVEAYTEAFF,TGTGCCAGCAGCGTAGAAGCCTACACTGAAGCTTTCTTT
NA,TRBJ2-7,10,NA,TRBV6-5,CASSQDEQYF,TGTGCCAGCAGTCAGGACGAGCAGTACTTC
NA,TRBJ1-2,18,TRBD1,TRBV9,CASSSGHRQGALSGGYTF,TGTGCCAGCAGCTCCGGTCACCGACAGGGGGCGCTTTCGGGCGGCTACACCTTC
NA,TRBJ2-1,14,NA,TRBV11-3,CASSSYGDYNEQFF,TGTGCCAGCAGCTCCTACGGAGACTACAATGAGCAGTTCTTC
NA,TRBJ2-7,13,TRBD1,TRBV10-2,CASNWGQGFEQYF,TGCGCCAGCAATTGGGGACAGGGATTCGAGCAGTACTTC
NA,TRBJ1-2,13,NA,TRBV5-1,CASSLAQGYGYTF,TGCGCCAGCAGCTTGGCTCAGGGCTATGGCTACACCTTC
NA,TRBJ2-3,16,NA,TRBV5-1,CASSLAAERGTDTQYF,TGCGCCAGCAGCTTGGCGGCGGAGAGAGGGACAGATACGCAGTATTTT
NA,TRBJ1-3,15,NA,TRBV10-2,CASSDFRGGGNTIYF,TGCGCCAGCAGTGATTTCAGGGGAGGGGGAAACACCATATATTTT